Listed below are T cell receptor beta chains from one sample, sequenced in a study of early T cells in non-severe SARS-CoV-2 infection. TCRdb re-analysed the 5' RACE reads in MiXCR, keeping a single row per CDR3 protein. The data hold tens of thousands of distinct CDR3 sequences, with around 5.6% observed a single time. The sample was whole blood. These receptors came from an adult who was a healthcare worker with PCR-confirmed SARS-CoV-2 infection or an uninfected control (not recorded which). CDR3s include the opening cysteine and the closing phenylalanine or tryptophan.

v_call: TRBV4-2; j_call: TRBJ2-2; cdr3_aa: CASSQRTGLAGNGGELFF
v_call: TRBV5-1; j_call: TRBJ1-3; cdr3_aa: CASSLEAYPQAGNTIYF
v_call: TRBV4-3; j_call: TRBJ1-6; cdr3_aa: CASSQVGGGGSPLHF
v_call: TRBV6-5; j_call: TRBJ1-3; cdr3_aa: CASRQGASGNTIYF
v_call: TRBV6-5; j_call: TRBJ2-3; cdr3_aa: CASSYSRPTTDTQYF
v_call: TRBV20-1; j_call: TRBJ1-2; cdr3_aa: CSARHDRDYGYTF
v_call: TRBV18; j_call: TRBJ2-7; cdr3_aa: CASSFGQGTYEQYF
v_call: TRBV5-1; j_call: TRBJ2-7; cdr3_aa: CASSSGTGQYF
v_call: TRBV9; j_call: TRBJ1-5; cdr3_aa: CASNPTGGLDQPQHF
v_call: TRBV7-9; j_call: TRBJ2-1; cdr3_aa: CASSQGSGSYNEQFF
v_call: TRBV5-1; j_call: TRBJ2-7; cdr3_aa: CASSTGTSYEQYF
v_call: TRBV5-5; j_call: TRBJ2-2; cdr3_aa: CASIQFALAMNTGELFF
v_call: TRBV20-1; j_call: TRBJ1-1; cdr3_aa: CSAPPDGNTEAFF
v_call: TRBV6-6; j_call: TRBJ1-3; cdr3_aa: CASTPHQANRDTIYF
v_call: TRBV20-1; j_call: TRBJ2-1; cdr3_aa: CSASDLAGTYNEQFF
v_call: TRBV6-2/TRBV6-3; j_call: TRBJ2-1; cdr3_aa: CASSSSAYNEQFF
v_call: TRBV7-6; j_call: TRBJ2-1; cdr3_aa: CAGVDEQFF
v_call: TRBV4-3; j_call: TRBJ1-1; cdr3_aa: CASSQETANTEAFF
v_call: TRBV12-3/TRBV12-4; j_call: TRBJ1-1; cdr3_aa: CASSFEGARDTEAFF
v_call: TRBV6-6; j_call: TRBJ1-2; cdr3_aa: CASTLSGGYGYTF
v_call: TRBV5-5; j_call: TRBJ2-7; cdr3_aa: CASSSLFWSYEQYF
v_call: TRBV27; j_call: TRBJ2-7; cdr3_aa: CASSLSRGRYYEQYF
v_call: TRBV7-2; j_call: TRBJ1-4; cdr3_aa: CASSLELTGGKLFF
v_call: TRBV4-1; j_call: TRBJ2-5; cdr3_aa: CASSQEQGLETQYF
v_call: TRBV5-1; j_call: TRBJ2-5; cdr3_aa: CASSAPTETQYF
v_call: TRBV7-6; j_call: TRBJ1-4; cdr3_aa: CASSSPPGERLFF
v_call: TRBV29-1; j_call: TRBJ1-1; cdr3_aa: CSVTGQGYTEAFF
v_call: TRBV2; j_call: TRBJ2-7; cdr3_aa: CASNRAGVTYEQYF
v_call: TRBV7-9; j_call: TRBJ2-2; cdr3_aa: CASSAGSGGAGGELFF
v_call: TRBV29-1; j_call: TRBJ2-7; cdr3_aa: CSAGTSYTAYEQYF
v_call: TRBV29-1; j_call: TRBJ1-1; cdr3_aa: CSVEVGGAAEAFF
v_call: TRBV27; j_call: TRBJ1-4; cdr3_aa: CASSMSTRTGPADEKLFF
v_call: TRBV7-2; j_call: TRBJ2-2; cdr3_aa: CASSTLSLGLAGATRDTGELFF
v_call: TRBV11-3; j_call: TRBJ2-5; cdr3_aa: CASSSGGGVQETQYF
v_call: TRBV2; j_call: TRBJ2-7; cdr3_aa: CASSPQHYEQYF
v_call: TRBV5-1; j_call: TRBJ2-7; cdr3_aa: CASSSGTGAYEQYF
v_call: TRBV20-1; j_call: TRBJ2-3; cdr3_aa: CSAREGLAGATDTQYF
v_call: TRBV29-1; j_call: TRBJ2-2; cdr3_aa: CSVGLLAGGAGELFF
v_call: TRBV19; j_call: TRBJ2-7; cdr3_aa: CASSIDRDYEQYF
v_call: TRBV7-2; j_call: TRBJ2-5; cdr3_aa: CASSLRSEETQYF
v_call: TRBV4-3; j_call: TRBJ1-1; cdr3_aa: CASSQVGRGTEVFF
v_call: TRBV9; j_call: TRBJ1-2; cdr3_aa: CASSVGVDRYGYTF
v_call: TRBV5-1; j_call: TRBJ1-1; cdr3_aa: CASSRTTTVMNTEAFF
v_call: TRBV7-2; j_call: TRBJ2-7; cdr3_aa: CASSLSTGIPYEQYF